A selection of T cell receptor beta chains follows, all from one sample in a study of cytomegalovirus exposure and HLA in healthy donors. Libraries were prepared by immunoSEQ multiplex PCR; TCRdb keeps only in-frame clonotypes and omits some of them. The data hold some 200,000 clones, with around 79% observed a single time. The specimen was PBMCs. These receptors were obtained from a girl under 18 in good health and CMV-seropositive. Each CDR3 is given with its conserved first and last residue. A D gene is named only where the DNA matches it firmly. Only some rows state a clone size, as once, few, many or a class for expanded clones.

V: TRBV7-8; D: TRBD2; J: TRBJ2-1; size: .; DNA: TGTGCCAGCAGCTTAAGTGGTGTAGCGGGGGCTGACAATGAGCAGTTCTTC; CDR3: CASSLSGVAGADNEQFF
V: TRBV5-1; D: TRBD1; J: TRBJ2-5; size: few; DNA: TGCGCCAGCAGTCATCCGGGACAGGGGTTAGAGACCCAGTACTTC; CDR3: CASSHPGQGLETQYF
V: TRBV9; D: .; J: TRBJ2-5; size: .; DNA: TGTGCCAGCAGCGTAGGACAGATCCAAGAGACCCAGTACTTC; CDR3: CASSVGQIQETQYF
V: TRBV30; D: .; J: TRBJ1-1; size: .; DNA: TGTGCCTGGAGTGTAGGTCCGGCGGGAGCTTTCTTT; CDR3: CAWSVGPAGAFF
V: TRBV6-5; D: .; J: TRBJ2-5; size: few; DNA: TGTGCCAGCAGCCCCAGGGCAGTACCGGAGACCCAGTACTTC; CDR3: CASSPRAVPETQYF
V: TRBV6-1; D: TRBD1; J: TRBJ1-5; size: .; DNA: TGTGCCAGCAGTGAACAAGGACAGGAGGTCGATCAGCCCCAGCATTTT; CDR3: CASSEQGQEVDQPQHF
V: TRBV7-2; D: TRBD1; J: TRBJ2-1; size: .; DNA: TGTGCCACCAATAGCTACAGGGGGAGCTACAATGAGCAGTTCTTC; CDR3: CATNSYRGSYNEQFF
V: TRBV7-9; D: .; J: TRBJ1-1; size: .; DNA: TGTGCCAGCAGCTTTTCCCAGGGCCGCCCTGAAGCTTTCTTT; CDR3: CASSFSQGRPEAFF
V: TRBV27; D: TRBD2; J: TRBJ2-1; size: .; DNA: TGTGCCAGCACCGACGGGGGGGGAATCGGCTCCTACAATGAGCAGTTCTTC; CDR3: CASTDGGGIGSYNEQFF
V: TRBV18; D: TRBD1; J: TRBJ1-5; size: .; DNA: TGTGCCAGCTCACCGCAGGGGGCTAGCAATCAGCCCCAGCATTTT; CDR3: CASSPQGASNQPQHF
V: TRBV5-1; D: TRBD2; J: TRBJ2-1; size: once; DNA: TGCGCCAGCAGCTTGACCGGGGGGTACAATGAGCAGTTCTTC; CDR3: CASSLTGGYNEQFF
V: TRBV6-1; D: .; J: TRBJ2-7; size: .; DNA: TGTGCCAGCAGTGAAAGTGGACAGCCCTACGAGCAGTACTTC; CDR3: CASSESGQPYEQYF
V: TRBV5-6; D: .; J: TRBJ1-2; size: .; DNA: TGTGCCAGCAGCTTGGTGTCAGACTATGGCTACACCTTC; CDR3: CASSLVSDYGYTF
V: TRBV6-1; D: .; J: TRBJ2-3; size: .; DNA: TGTGCCAGCAGTGAAGCGGGCCCTCTTAGCGGCCCAGATACGCAGTATTTT; CDR3: CASSEAGPLSGPDTQYF
V: TRBV29-1; D: .; J: TRBJ2-3; size: .; DNA: TGCAGCGTTGAGGAGGGCACAGATACGCAGTATTTT; CDR3: CSVEEGTDTQYF
V: TRBV30; D: .; J: TRBJ2-5; size: .; DNA: TGTGCCTGGAGTCTGACAGGTCTTAGGGAGACCCAGTACTTC; CDR3: CAWSLTGLRETQYF
V: TRBV18; D: .; J: TRBJ2-2; size: .; DNA: TGTGCCAGCTCACCACAGTCAGGGGGAGGCAGGACCGGGGAGCTGTTTTTT; CDR3: CASSPQSGGGRTGELFF
V: TRBV25-1; D: .; J: TRBJ2-5; size: .; DNA: TGTGCCAGCAGTGAATTAACTAGAGGGGGAAGGCAAGAGACCCAGTACTTC; CDR3: CASSELTRGGRQETQYF
V: TRBV5-6; D: .; J: TRBJ1-1; size: once; DNA: TGTGCCAGCAGCACGGGACTTCTCAAGGACACTGAAGCTTTCTTT; CDR3: CASSTGLLKDTEAFF
V: TRBV10-2; D: .; J: TRBJ1-1; size: .; DNA: TGCGCCAGCGGGGGGGGGCACACTGAAGCTTTCTTT; CDR3: CASGGGHTEAFF
V: TRBV5-1; D: .; J: TRBJ2-7; size: .; DNA: TGCGCCAGCAGCTTGACTAGCCATCCTCTAGAAAAATACGAGCAGTACTTC; CDR3: CASSLTSHPLEKYEQYF
V: TRBV5-1; D: TRBD2; J: TRBJ2-1; size: .; DNA: TGCGCCAGCAGCTCGATTAGCGGGGAAAACAATGAGCAGTTCTTC; CDR3: CASSSISGENNEQFF
V: TRBV4-3; D: TRBD1; J: TRBJ1-3; size: .; DNA: TGCGCCAGCAGCCAAGATAGGTGGACAGGGTTGAGAAACACCATATATTTT; CDR3: CASSQDRWTGLRNTIYF
V: TRBV21-1; D: .; J: TRBJ2-7; size: .; DNA: TGTGCCAGCAGCAAAGGAGAGATTCCGGGAGGGGTCCTCTACGAGCAGTACTTC; CDR3: CASSKGEIPGGVLYEQYF
V: TRBV4-1; D: TRBD1; J: TRBJ1-1; size: .; DNA: TGCGCCAGCAGCCAGGGGGACAGATCGACGCACACTGAAGCTTTCTTT; CDR3: CASSQGDRSTHTEAFF
V: TRBV25-1; D: .; J: TRBJ2-7; size: .; DNA: TGTGCCAGCAGTCACGGCCGTGCGGTCGAGCAGTACTTC; CDR3: CASSHGRAVEQYF
V: TRBV7-2; D: TRBD2; J: TRBJ2-7; size: .; DNA: TGTGCCAGCAGCTTAGAAGTAGCGGGCTCCTACGAGCAGTACTTC; CDR3: CASSLEVAGSYEQYF
V: TRBV2; D: .; J: TRBJ2-3; size: few; DNA: TGTGCCAGCAGTGAGCGGACATACCCTCCTACTGGGTATTTT; CDR3: CASSERTYPPTGYF
V: TRBV7-9; D: TRBD2; J: TRBJ2-3; size: .; DNA: TGTGCCAGCAGCTCCGGGGGGGCCGGCACAGATACGCAGTATTTT; CDR3: CASSSGGAGTDTQYF
V: TRBV4-3; D: TRBD2; J: TRBJ2-1; size: .; DNA: TGCGCCAGCAGCCTCAAAAGTTTGGCTAGCGGGGGGGCTTACAATGAGCAGTTCTTC; CDR3: CASSLKSLASGGAYNEQFF
V: TRBV5-4; D: TRBD2; J: TRBJ2-7; size: .; DNA: TGTGCCAGCAGCAGGGGACTAGCGGGGGCGCTGAACTACGAGCAGTACTTC; CDR3: CASSRGLAGALNYEQYF
V: TRBV4-3; D: TRBD1; J: TRBJ1-1; size: .; DNA: TGCGCCAGCAGCCAAACAGGGGGCGTACGGGACACTGAAGCTTTCTTT; CDR3: CASSQTGGVRDTEAFF
V: TRBV29-1; D: .; J: TRBJ1-4; size: .; DNA: TGCAGCGGGGGGGGTTCCGGTGAAAAACTGTTTTTT; CDR3: CSGGGSGEKLFF
V: TRBV10-1; D: .; J: TRBJ1-5; size: .; DNA: TGCGCCAGCAGTGCGGCGGGAAATAATCAGCCCCAGCATTTT; CDR3: CASSAAGNNQPQHF
V: TRBV9; D: .; J: TRBJ2-3; size: .; DNA: TGTGCCAGCAGCGTAGATCGATCTACTAGCACAGATACGCAGTATTTT; CDR3: CASSVDRSTSTDTQYF
V: TRBV2; D: TRBD2; J: TRBJ2-1; size: .; DNA: TGTGCCAGCCCGACGGAGCAGCGGGGGCTCTACAATGAGCAGTTCTTC; CDR3: CASPTEQRGLYNEQFF
V: TRBV7-9; D: TRBD2; J: TRBJ2-1; size: .; DNA: TGTGCCAGCCGCCAGGCCAGCGGGGGTTACAATGAGCAGTTCTTC; CDR3: CASRQASGGYNEQFF
V: TRBV10-2; D: .; J: TRBJ2-7; size: .; DNA: TGCGCCAGCAGTGAGTCAGGCGGCTACGAGCAGTACTTC; CDR3: CASSESGGYEQYF
V: TRBV7-2; D: .; J: TRBJ2-3; size: .; DNA: TGTGCCAGCAGCTTAGGGACAGATACAGATACGCAGTATTTT; CDR3: CASSLGTDTDTQYF
V: TRBV10-2; D: TRBD2; J: TRBJ2-1; size: .; DNA: TGCGCCAGCAGTGCTAGCGGGGGGGTTTTCAATGAGCAGTTCTTC; CDR3: CASSASGGVFNEQFF
V: TRBV7-6; D: TRBD1; J: TRBJ1-1; size: once; DNA: TGTGCCAGCAGCTTACTACAGGGGGCAGACACTGAAGCTTTCTTT; CDR3: CASSLLQGADTEAFF
V: TRBV5-6; D: TRBD2; J: TRBJ2-3; size: .; DNA: TGTGCCAGCACCCGGAGCGGGGGGGCCACAGATACGCAGTATTTT; CDR3: CASTRSGGATDTQYF
V: TRBV6-1; D: TRBD1; J: TRBJ2-1; size: .; DNA: TGTGCCAGCAGTGAAATGGGACAGGGGTCGGATGAGCAGTTCTTC; CDR3: CASSEMGQGSDEQFF
V: TRBV2; D: .; J: TRBJ2-7; size: .; DNA: TGTGCCAGCGTGGTGGGCAGTTCCTACGAGCAGTACTTC; CDR3: CASVVGSSYEQYF
V: TRBV11-2; D: TRBD1; J: TRBJ2-3; size: .; DNA: TGTGCCAGCAGCCAGCCGGGACAGGGAACAGATACGCAGTATTTT; CDR3: CASSQPGQGTDTQYF
V: TRBV5-6; D: TRBD1; J: TRBJ1-6; size: few; DNA: TGTGCCAGCAGCTTGTCGCCCGGGACAGTTTCCGCACCCCTCCACTTT; CDR3: CASSLSPGTVSAPLHF
V: TRBV4-3; D: .; J: TRBJ2-7; size: .; DNA: TGCGCCAGCAGCCAGGGGCTTAGCTCCTACGAGCAGTACTTC; CDR3: CASSQGLSSYEQYF
V: TRBV6-8; D: TRBD2; J: TRBJ2-1; size: .; DNA: TGTGCCAGCAGGTACCCCGGGGGGTCCTACAATGAGCAGTTCTTC; CDR3: CASRYPGGSYNEQFF
V: TRBV7-9; D: TRBD1; J: TRBJ2-5; size: .; DNA: TGTGCAGGGGGCTACCGCCAAGAGACCCAGTACTTC; CDR3: CAGGYRQETQYF